This T cell receptor (beta chain) was obtained from a study of blood T cell repertoires in COVID-19. From germline, CDR1 is SGDLS and CDR2 YYNGEE. The CDR3 is 16 residues long. Unmatched junction bases numbered 9, after V lost 3 bases and J lost 1 base. This clone showed up just once. Generated by immunoSEQ multiplex PCR, the TCRdb table keeps only in-frame clones and is missing some. Of about 230,000 clones listed, approximately 82% are singletons. This clonotype was sampled from a woman between 40 and 55 years old who had recovered from COVID-19. The sequenced sample was peripheral blood. V is TRBV9 and J is TRBJ1-1; 7 nucleotides agree with TRBD1. CDR3 sequence reads: CASSARPGQRNTEAFF. Written as DNA, the CDR3 is TGTGCCAGCAGCGCAAGACCGGGACAGAGGAACACTGAAGCTTTCTTT.